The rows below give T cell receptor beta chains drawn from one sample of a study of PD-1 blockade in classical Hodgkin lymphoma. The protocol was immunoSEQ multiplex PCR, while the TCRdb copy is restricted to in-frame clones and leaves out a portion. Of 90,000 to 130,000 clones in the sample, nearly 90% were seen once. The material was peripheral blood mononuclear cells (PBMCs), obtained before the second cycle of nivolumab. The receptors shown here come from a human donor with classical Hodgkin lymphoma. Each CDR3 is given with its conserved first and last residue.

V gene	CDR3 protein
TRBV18	CASSPSGSRWYEQYF
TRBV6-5	CASSYGSAGAGYTF
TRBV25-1	CASSESPVETQYF
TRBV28	CASSITVLRGPNIQYF
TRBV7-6	CASSLGEYTEAFF
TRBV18	CASSPPGGQITYQETQYF
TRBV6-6	CAIGGYTF
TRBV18	CASSPPPSAFPYEQYF
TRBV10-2	CASSSSGEQYF
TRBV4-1	CASSQEEVGRLLPGLSGELFF
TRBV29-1	CSVKSNTEAFF
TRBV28	CASKGPYSNQPQHF
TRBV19	CASSITPGYEQYF
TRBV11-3	CASSLGPMGGDTEAFF
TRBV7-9	CASSLGPRVGYTF
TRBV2	CASRQAGFSYEQYF
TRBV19	CASSIQGAVSEQFF
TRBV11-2	CATTGTEDDEQYF
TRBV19	CASSIGGSGADTQYF
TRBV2	CASSEGPGRTTEAFF
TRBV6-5	CASSYVGGEQYF